This T cell receptor beta chain comes out of a study of T-cell memory formation after mild COVID-19. Study-level findings and limits: Second-wave clones reaching peak frequency on day 37 lacked confirmed SARS-CoV-2 specificity. Cross-reactive memory seemingly joined, as some responding clones were found in pre-infection memory.

The germline gives CDR1 SEHNR, CDR2 FQNEAQ (reference sequence). The CDR3 totals 15 residues. With 6 bases removed from V and 4 bases from J, the gap between germline ends came to 18 bases. Regarding this clonotype: The antigen is unknown.

Via MiXCR, TCRdb re-called the 5' RACE reads, giving one row per CDR3 protein. Found here are roughly 450,000 distinct CDR3 sequences, 15% to 20% of them singletons; the top ten hold 12%. The gene calls are TRBV7-9 and TRBJ1-1; the D gene is possibly TRBD1 (6 bases). The sequence derives from an adult woman who had mild COVID-19 (a few samples of this study predate the infection). Cell type and time point are not known. The specimen sequenced was PBMCs or a T cell subset sorted from them (not recorded which). The CDR3 loop reads CASRFAGGRITEAFF. CDR3 DNA sequence: TGTGCCAGCAGATTTGCTGGGGGCCGTATCACTGAAGCTTTCTTT.